Presented here are 23 T cell receptor beta chains from one specimen sequenced in a study of T-cell reconstitution after alpha-beta-depleted transplantation in children. A TCRbeta library incorporating unique molecular identifiers was prepared. From the PCR reads, TCRdb called clonotypes with MiXCR, one entry per CDR3 protein. In the table there are around 370,000 distinct CDR3 sequences, about 9.3% of which are singletons. Sequenced material: PBMCs from the stem cell graft donor, taken from the stem cell graft. These TCRs come from a human donor who donated a stem cell graft to a child with acute lymphoblastic leukemia.

Only a few counts were recorded for this clonotype. V usage is TRBV7-2 and J usage is TRBJ2-2, with 7 bases matching TRBD1. The CDR3 is 14 residues long. With V trimmed by 5 bases and J by 8 bases, 8 bases remained unmatched. Germline V gene lookup returns CDR1 SGHTA and CDR2 FQGNSA. CDR3 sequence reads: CASSARDRLGELFF. CDR3 in DNA: TGTGCCAGCAGCGCCCGGGACAGATTAGGGGAGCTGTTTTTT.

The rearrangement links TRBV5-1 to TRBJ2-7; D possibly matches TRBD1 or TRBD2 (5 bases each). This CDR3 comprises 14 residues. Germline loops: CDR1 SGHRS, CDR2 YFSETQ. The V end was cut by 7 bases, the J end by 3 bases, with 17 bases between. The CDR3 DNA sequence: TGCGCCAGCGCCTCCGGGACGTTAAACTACGAGCAGTACTTC. It yields the protein CASASGTLNYEQYF.

As for this clonotype: A much larger clone differs from this one at a single base, so this may be a read error. The J gene is TRBJ2-3, the V gene TRBV5-6; perhaps TRBD1 as D (5 bases). The CDR3 spans 13 residues. From germline, CDR1 is SGHDT and CDR2 YYEEEE. CDR3 sequence reads: CASSPDRTDAQYF. For the CDR3, the DNA is TGTGCCAGCAGCCCCGACAGAACAGATGCGCAGTATTTT.

In its sample, this clonotype was seen many times. V is TRBV7-9 and J is TRBJ2-1; TRBD2 might be the D (5 bases). The V and J ends lost 4 bases and 10 bases respectively, with 20 bases between them. The CDR3 length is 15 residues. Germline V lookup: CDR1 SEHNR, CDR2 FQNEAQ (reference sequence). CDR3 region: CASSWMSGSAKEQFF. In DNA form, the CDR3 reads TGTGCCAGCAGCTGGATGTCGGGATCCGCCAAGGAGCAGTTCTTC.

This sequence joins TRBV4-2 and TRBJ2-1, with a tentative D call TRBD2 (6 bases). V shed 0 bases and J shed 15 bases, with 18 bases lying between them. This CDR3 comprises 14 residues. Germline CDR1 is LGHNA and CDR2 is YNFKEQ. The CDR3 sequence: CASSQEGEDTLSFF. DNA of the CDR3: TGTGCCAGCAGCCAAGAAGGGGAGGACACATTGTCGTTCTTC.

Here the CDR3 DNA reads TGCAGTGCTCCCCCGGGGGCGGGAGCGGTCTACAATGAGCAGTTCTTC. Its translation is CSAPPGAGAVYNEQFF. The chain joins TRBV20-1 to TRBJ2-1, with D possibly matching TRBD2 (7 bases). The CDR3 length is 16 residues. Per germline, CDR1 DFQATT and CDR2 SNEGSKA (reference sequence). The V end lost 5 bases, the J end lost 3 bases, and 20 bases lay between the germline ends.

The rearrangement links TRBV7-3 to TRBJ2-1; D not resolved. Germline V gene sequence: CDR1 SGHTA, CDR2 FQGTGA. Trimming pared 1 base from V and 6 bases from J, leaving 7 bases between. The CDR3 runs to 13 residues. As DNA, the CDR3 is TGTGCCAGCAGCTTAAATAGCTTCAATGAGCAGTTCTTC. It yields the protein CASSLNSFNEQFF. The full variable domain, with the rest looked up from reference TRBV7-3 and TRBJ2-1, is GAGVSQTPSNKVTEKGKYVELRCDPISGHTALYWYRQSLGQGPEFLIYFQGTGAADDSGLPNDRFFAVRPEGSVSTLKIQRTERGDSAVYLCASSLNSFNEQFFGPGTRLTVL.

Ten or more counts support this clonotype. The genes are TRBV7-8 and TRBJ2-3; 7 nucleotides agree with TRBD2. The CDR3 runs to 15 residues. The germline gives CDR1 SGHVS, CDR2 FQNEAQ. Trimming at V came to 0 bases and at J to 4 bases, leaving 4 bases not matched to a gene. This CDR3 reads CASSLAGGSADTQYF. The CDR3 region has the DNA TGTGCCAGCAGCTTAGCTGGCGGGAGCGCAGATACGCAGTATTTT.

This clonotype was picked up a small number of times. The chain employs TRBV4-1 and TRBJ2-7; 10 bases map to TRBD1. The CDR3 runs 17 residues. Germline lookup yields CDR1 MGHRA and CDR2 YSYEKL. Trimming removed 2 bases from V and 5 bases from J; junction bases left unmatched: 12. This chain's CDR3 is CASSQSPPGQGIDEQYF. The CDR3 coding sequence is TGCGCCAGCAGCCAAAGCCCCCCGGGACAGGGGATCGACGAGCAGTACTTC.

This clonotype turned up a few times. V usage is TRBV4-1 and J usage is TRBJ1-6; D ambiguous. Trimming took off 1 base at V and 8 bases at J, with 12 bases between the two ends. This CDR3 comprises 15 residues. Germline V gene data show CDR1 as MGHRA and CDR2 as YSYEKL. Here the CDR3 reads CASSQGAPRDSPLHF. DNA of the CDR3: TGCGCCAGCAGCCAAGGTGCCCCCCGCGATTCACCCCTCCACTTT.

The sample holds a few counts of this clonotype. The J gene is TRBJ2-1, the V gene TRBV20-1; 12 positions match TRBD2. Trimming cost V 1 base and J 7 bases; bases outside gene matches: 5. The CDR3 is 15 amino acids. In germline, CDR1 is DFQATT, CDR2 SNEGSKA (reference sequence). CDR3 DNA: TGCAGTGCTAGAGGACTAGCGGGGGCCGGGAATGAGCAGTTCTTC. As protein: CSARGLAGAGNEQFF.

The chain recombines TRBV7-2 with TRBJ2-6, with D possibly being TRBD1 or TRBD2 (5 bases each). CDR3 size: 16 residues. Germline-derived CDR1 and CDR2 are SGHTA and FQGNSA. Trimming pared 1 base from V and 4 bases from J, leaving 11 bases between. The CDR3 reads CASSLGGSSGANVLTF. CDR3 DNA sequence: TGTGCCAGCAGCTTAGGGGGGTCTTCCGGGGCCAACGTCCTGACTTTC.

In its sample, this clonotype was seen many times. The gene calls are TRBV12-3 or TRBV12-4 and TRBJ1-2; no reliable D call. The CDR3 loop spans 13 amino acids. Trimming shortened V by 3 bases and J by 2 bases, and 7 bases separated the two germline ends. The CDR3 region is CASSLGENYGYTF. CDR3 in DNA: TGTGCCAGCAGTTTGGGAGAGAACTATGGCTACACCTTC.

This chain connects TRBV12-3 or TRBV12-4 to TRBJ2-7; 7 bases are a match to TRBD1. V lost 9 bases and J lost 0; bases outside the gene matches: 14. The CDR3 spans 16 residues. CDR3 sequence: CARCHCPRQGSYEQYF. CDR3 DNA sequence: TGTGCCAGGTGCCACTGCCCCCGACAGGGCTCCTACGAGCAGTACTTC.

Only a few counts were recorded for this clonotype. The chain links TRBV28 to TRBJ2-2; 8 bases align to TRBD1. The CDR3 spans 15 residues. Germline lookup yields CDR1 MDHEN and CDR2 SYDVKM. J lost 6 bases, V lost 3 bases, and 6 bases had no gene match. The CDR3, as DNA: TGTGCCAGCAGTTTTCAAGGCAGGGGGCCCGGGGAGCTGTTTTTT. This sequence encodes CASSFQGRGPGELFF.

This clonotype was found a few times. The rearrangement joins TRBV20-1 to TRBJ2-7, with 10 bases identical to TRBD2. CDR1 and CDR2 from the germline V gene are DFQATT and SNEGSKA (reference sequence). Trimming cost V 3 bases and J 0 bases; bases outside gene matches: 8. The CDR3 is made up of 16 amino acids. CDR3 amino acids: CSASVWLAGASYEQYF. DNA of the CDR3: TGCAGTGCTAGTGTCTGGCTAGCGGGAGCCTCCTACGAGCAGTACTTC.

The chain couples TRBV27 to TRBJ2-1; 7 bases line up with TRBD2. Losses at the gene ends were 3 bases for V and 7 bases for J; bases not matched to a gene: 6. The CDR3 runs to 14 residues. The germline V gene encodes CDR1 MNHEY and CDR2 SMNVEV (reference sequence). The CDR3 DNA reads TGTGCCAGCAGTTTTTTGGGAGGGCAGAATGAGCAGTTCTTC. It is translated as CASSFLGGQNEQFF.

This clonotype appeared a few times. The chain is built from TRBV9 and TRBJ2-3; D is perhaps TRBD2 (5 bases). The V end was cut by 7 bases, the J end by 3 bases, with 9 bases between. The CDR3 sequence is 12 residues long. CDR1 and CDR2 from the germline V gene are SGDLS and YYNGEE. In DNA, the CDR3 is TGTGCCAGCGCGGGCGGTACAGATACGCAGTATTTT. It yields the protein CASAGGTDTQYF.

In its sample, this clonotype was seen a few times. The genes are TRBV5-1 and TRBJ1-4, with 7 bases fitting TRBD1. Trimming removed 4 bases from V and 8 bases from J; junction bases left unmatched: 8. The CDR3 sequence is 14 residues long. CDR1 SGHRS and CDR2 YFSETQ come from the germline V gene. The CDR3, as DNA: TGCGCCAGCAGCAGACAGGGAAGAGACGAAAAACTGTTTTTT. It yields the protein CASSRQGRDEKLFF.

This clonotype was seen only a few times. The chain couples TRBV27 to TRBJ2-7; 9 nucleotides match TRBD1. This CDR3 is 13 amino acids long. The germline V gene encodes CDR1 MNHEY and CDR2 SMNVEV (reference sequence). V shed 0 bases and J 12 bases; nucleotides not matched to a gene: 6. The CDR3 nucleotides are TGTGCCAGCAGTTTATCGGGGACAGGGAGACTGTACTTC. This encodes CASSLSGTGRLYF.

This clonotype was seen ten or more times. This rearrangement joins TRBV20-1 to TRBJ2-5; D might be TRBD2 (6 bases). V lost 3 bases to trimming and J lost 4 bases, with 18 bases between them. Germline CDR1 reads DFQATT; CDR2 reads SNEGSKA (reference sequence). The CDR3 covers 15 residues. The CDR3: CSASLVLGGPETQYF. DNA for the CDR3: TGCAGTGCTAGTCTGGTTCTCGGGGGTCCAGAGACCCAGTACTTC.

This sequence joins TRBV11-1 and TRBJ1-6; the match to TRBD1 covers 8 bases. The CDR3 is 21 residues long. V shed 5 bases and J 7 bases; nucleotides not matched to a gene: 25. CDR1 is SGHAT and CDR2 is FQDESV in the germline V gene (reference sequence). Here the CDR3 reads CASSPNIRRGWRQGRNSPLHF. CDR3 sequence (DNA): TGTGCCAGCAGCCCAAATATCCGACGTGGGTGGCGACAGGGGAGAAATTCACCCCTCCACTTT.

This clonotype was counted a few times. The chain joins TRBV7-9 to TRBJ2-1; D perhaps matches TRBD2 (6 bases). Germline-derived CDR1 and CDR2 are SEHNR and FQNEAQ (reference sequence). The CDR3 spans 15 residues. Trimming took off 0 bases at V and 5 bases at J, with 11 bases between the two ends. DNA for the CDR3: TGTGCCAGCAGCTTAGCGCACGGGAGCAACAATGAGCAGTTCTTC. It is translated as CASSLAHGSNNEQFF.